The entry that follows covers one T cell receptor (beta chain) sequence. The source of the sample is a study of blood T cell repertoires in COVID-19. The method was immunoSEQ multiplex PCR; TCRdb's version includes in-frame clones alone and lacks a portion of them. The sample consists of 250,000 to 300,000 clones, around 87% of them appearing once. Germline V lookup: CDR1 SGHRS, CDR2 YFSETQ. The CDR3 has 13 amino acids. V lost 6 bases, J lost 9 bases, and 11 bases stayed unmatched. This chain joins TRBV5-1 and TRBJ2-7; 8 positions match TRBD1. The TCR originated in a woman aged 45-65 years who had recovered from COVID-19. Sequenced: peripheral blood. The CDR3 DNA reads TGCGCCAGCAAGGCAGGGGGCGAAACGAGGCAGTACTTC. Translated, it gives CASKAGGETRQYF.